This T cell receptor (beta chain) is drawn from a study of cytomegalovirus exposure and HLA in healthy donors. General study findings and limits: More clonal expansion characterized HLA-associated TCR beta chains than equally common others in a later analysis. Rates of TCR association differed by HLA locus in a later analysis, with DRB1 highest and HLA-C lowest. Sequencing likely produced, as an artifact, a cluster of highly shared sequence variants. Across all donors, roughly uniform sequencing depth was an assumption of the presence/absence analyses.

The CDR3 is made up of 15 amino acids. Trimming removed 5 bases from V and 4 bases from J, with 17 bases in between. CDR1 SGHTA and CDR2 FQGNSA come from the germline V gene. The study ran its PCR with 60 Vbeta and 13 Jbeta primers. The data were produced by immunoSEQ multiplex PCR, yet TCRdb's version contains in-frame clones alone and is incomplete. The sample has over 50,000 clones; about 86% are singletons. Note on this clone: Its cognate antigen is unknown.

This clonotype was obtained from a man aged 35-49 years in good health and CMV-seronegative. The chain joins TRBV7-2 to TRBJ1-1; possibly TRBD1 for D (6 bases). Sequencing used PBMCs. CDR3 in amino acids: CASSPAPRGGTEAFF. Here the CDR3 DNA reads TGTGCCAGCAGCCCGGCCCCCAGGGGCGGCACTGAAGCTTTCTTT.